Below are 28 T cell receptor beta chains sequenced from a single sample in a study of early T cells in non-severe SARS-CoV-2 infection. Each CDR3 protein gets one entry after TCRdb re-called the 5' RACE reads with MiXCR. The sample yields around 61,000 distinct CDR3 sequences, about 14% seen once. Here the sequenced sample was whole blood, taken at baseline. These receptor sequences come from an adult who was a healthcare worker with PCR-confirmed SARS-CoV-2 infection or an uninfected control (not recorded which).

This clonotype was recorded a few times. The CDR3 DNA is TGTGCCAGCAGCCCCTCGGACGAGAACTATGGCTACACCTTC. This sequence encodes CASSPSDENYGYTF. The rearrangement joins TRBV7-9 to TRBJ1-2; D is unresolved. Germline loops: CDR1 SEHNR, CDR2 FQNEAQ (reference sequence). The germline V and J ends were trimmed by 5 bases and 2 bases, with 12 bases remaining between them. This CDR3 has 14 amino acids.

This clonotype was seen repeatedly, ten times or more. J is TRBJ2-7 and V is TRBV27; TRBD1 matches at 8 bases. The junction had 6 bases not matched to a gene; V was cut back by 6 bases and J by 2 bases. CDR1 MNHEY and CDR2 SMNVEV come from the germline V gene (reference sequence). The CDR3 consists of 14 residues. Here the CDR3 DNA reads TGTGCCAGCAGCTGGGGGACAGGCGCCTACGAGCAGTACTTC. Translation gives CASSWGTGAYEQYF.

The V call is TRBV5-1, the J call TRBJ2-1, with 7 positions matching TRBD1. Trimming removed 2 bases from V and 4 bases from J; junction bases left unmatched: 6. Germline CDR1 SGHRS, CDR2 YFSETQ. The CDR3 sequence is 15 residues long. The CDR3 DNA follows: TGCGCCAGCAGCTTACCCGGGACAGCGTACAATGAGCAGTTCTTC. Translation: CASSLPGTAYNEQFF.

In this sample, this clonotype turned up a few times. This chain connects TRBV5-1 to TRBJ2-1; maybe TRBD2 (6 bases). Germline CDR1 is SGHRS and CDR2 is YFSETQ. The CDR3 sequence is 14 residues long. V lost 4 bases and J 8 bases, leaving 16 bases between the germline ends. Here the CDR3 DNA reads TGCGCCAGCAGCCTTATGACTAGTGTCGATGAGCAGTTCTTC. Translation: CASSLMTSVDEQFF. Full variable domain (outside the CDR3, taken from reference TRBV5-1 and TRBJ2-1): KAGVTQTPRYLIKTRGQQVTLSCSPISGHRSVSWYQQTPGQGLQFLFEYFSETQRNKGNFPGRFSGRQFSNSRSEMNVSTLELGDSALYLCASSLMTSVDEQFFGPGTRLTVL.

The rearrangement links TRBV5-1 to TRBJ2-1, with TRBD2 matching over 9 bases. V gave up 2 bases and J gave up 7 bases; unmatched junction bases: 10. The V gene's germline CDR1 is SGHRS and CDR2 YFSETQ. The CDR3 runs to 16 residues. The CDR3 spells CASSLGGRADKNEQFF. The CDR3, as DNA: TGCGCCAGCAGCTTAGGCGGGAGGGCCGATAAGAATGAGCAGTTCTTC.

The J gene is TRBJ1-1, the V gene TRBV20-1, with D possibly being TRBD1 (5 bases). With 3 bases removed from V and 3 bases from J, the gap between germline ends came to 20 bases. Per the germline V gene, CDR1 is DFQATT and CDR2 is SNEGSKA (reference sequence). The CDR3 is 16 amino acids. In DNA, the CDR3 is TGCAGTGCTAGTCGCCTCCCCATAGGGGCGGACACTGAAGCTTTCTTT. It specifies CSASRLPIGADTEAFF.

Turning to this clonotype: Its ends do not fully match the called genes, so a read error is possible. The J gene is TRBJ1-3, the V gene TRBV29-1, with D unresolved. Germline-derived CDR1 and CDR2 are SQVTM and ANQGSEA. The CDR3 spans 12 residues. The CDR3 loop is CSAVLSRNTIYF. CDR3 nucleotide sequence: TGCAGCGCCGTGCTCTCTAGAAACACCATATATTTT. Based on the CDR3 plus reference TRBV29-1 and TRBJ1-3, the full variable domain is SAVISQKPSRDICQRGTSLTIQCQVDSQVTMMFWYRQQPGQSLTLIATANQGSEATYESGFVIDKFPISRPNLTFSTLTVSNMSPEDSSIYLCSAVLSRNTIYFGEGSWLTVV.

The gene calls are TRBV25-1 and TRBJ2-1, with 9 bases identical to TRBD2. Germline V gives CDR1 MGHDK, CDR2 SYGVNS. The CDR3 has 15 amino acids. V lost 4 bases to trimming and J lost 10 bases; unmatched junction nucleotides: 11. CDR3 sequence: CASSGASGLAGEQFF. As DNA, the CDR3 is TGTGCCAGCAGTGGGGCCTCGGGACTAGCTGGCGAGCAGTTCTTC.

The chain carries TRBV6-1 and TRBJ1-1; D call uncertain. CDR3 length: 14 residues. Germline values: CDR1 MNHNS, CDR2 SASEGT. The ends were cut back, 5 bases at V and 0 bases at J, with 10 bases in the middle. The CDR3 coding sequence is TGTGCCAGCAGTCAGGTCCCCATGAACACTGAAGCTTTCTTT. This encodes CASSQVPMNTEAFF.

This clonotype was seen many times. The rearrangement links TRBV13 to TRBJ2-3; D uncertain. The germline V gene has CDR1 PRHDT and CDR2 FYEKMQ (reference sequence). Trimming removed 5 bases at V and 3 bases at J, with 3 bases between. The CDR3 has 11 amino acids. The CDR3 is CASSKTDTQYF. The CDR3 DNA reads as TGTGCCAGCAGCAAGACAGATACGCAGTATTTT.

This clonotype was counted many times. CDR3 in amino acids: CASSEGQGLGANYGYTF. For the CDR3, the DNA is TGTGCCAGCAGCGAAGGACAGGGCTTAGGAGCTAACTATGGCTACACCTTC. The chain recombines TRBV9 with TRBJ1-2, with 8 bases matching TRBD1. Germline CDR1 is SGDLS and CDR2 is YYNGEE. This CDR3 comprises 17 residues. V dropped 3 bases and J dropped 0; count of bases not matched to a gene: 10.

This clonotype has only a few counts. This chain links TRBV30 with TRBJ1-6; no reliable D call. This CDR3 contains 13 residues. Germline loops: CDR1 GTSNPN, CDR2 SVGIG (reference sequence). With 3 bases removed from V and 10 bases from J, the gap between germline ends came to 13 bases. The CDR3 region has the DNA TGTGCCTGGAGACCCGAGGTAGAATCACCCCTCCACTTT. Its translation: CAWRPEVESPLHF.

In DNA form, the CDR3 reads TGTGCCAGCAGACCCGGAGGCAGCAATCAGCCCCAGCATTTT. Its protein is CASRPGGSNQPQHF. The gene calls are TRBV6-5 and TRBJ1-5; D uncertain. V shed 6 bases and J shed 1 base, with 10 bases lying between them. The CDR3 contains 14 residues. The germline CDR1 and CDR2 sequences are MNHEY and SVGAGI.

CDR3 sequence: CASKLTGYTF. The CDR3 nucleotides read TGTGCCAGCAAATTGACGGGCTACACCTTC. The rearrangement uses TRBV2 and TRBJ1-2, with no clear D. Per germline, CDR1 SNHLY and CDR2 FYNNEI. This CDR3 has 10 residues. V lost 7 bases to trimming and J lost 8 bases, with 8 bases between them.

Only a few counts were recorded for this clonotype. A junction end diverges from the germline sequence, so it may reflect a read error. V gene TRBV4-2 combines with J gene TRBJ1-1, with 8 bases lining up with TRBD1. This CDR3 has 12 residues. Germline V gene lookup returns CDR1 LGHNA and CDR2 YNFKEQ. CDR3 DNA sequence: TGTGCCAGCAACCAAAACAGGGGGGGAGCTTTCTTT. Its translation is CASNQNRGGAFF.

This clonotype was observed many times. The chain recombines TRBV14 with TRBJ2-7; no definite D call. CDR3 length: 13 residues. Trimming left V 1 base short and J 7 bases short, with 11 bases between. CDR1 is SGHDN and CDR2 is FVKESK in the germline V gene. CDR3 residues: CASSQGRLGEQYF. The CDR3 nucleotides read TGTGCCAGCAGCCAAGGCAGGCTAGGAGAGCAGTACTTC.

This clonotype was detected ten times or more. J is TRBJ2-5 and V is TRBV11-2, with TRBD1 matching 8 bases. J was trimmed by 5 bases and V by 3 bases; bases with no gene match: 8. The CDR3 runs 15 residues. Germline-derived CDR1 and CDR2 are SGHAT and FQNNGV. CDR3 sequence: CASSFPGQAGETQYF. CDR3 coding DNA: TGTGCCAGCAGCTTTCCGGGACAGGCGGGTGAGACCCAGTACTTC.

The chain links TRBV20-1 to TRBJ2-3; 7 bases line up with TRBD2. Germline assignment: CDR1 DFQATT and CDR2 SNEGSKA (reference sequence). This CDR3 spans 14 amino acids. The V and J ends lost 5 bases and 3 bases, in that order; junction bases with no gene match: 8. CDR3 nucleotide sequence: TGCAGTGCTTCCGGACTAGTTTTGACAGATACGCAGTATTTT. The encoded protein is CSASGLVLTDTQYF.

The CDR3 here is CSATTVNYGYTF. The CDR3 nucleotides are TGCAGTGCCACGACAGTAAACTATGGCTACACCTTC. The gene calls are TRBV20-1 and TRBJ1-2, with D possibly matching TRBD1 (5 bases). This CDR3 has 12 residues. Looked up from germline, CDR1 is DFQATT and CDR2 is SNEGSKA (reference sequence). With 6 bases removed from V and 2 bases from J, the gap between germline ends came to 10 bases.

This clonotype was seen only a few times. The chain links TRBV6-5 to TRBJ2-3; D not resolved. Trimming cost V 5 bases and J 1 base, with 16 bases left between them. The CDR3 length is 16 residues. From germline, CDR1 is MNHEY and CDR2 SVGAGI. DNA of the CDR3: TGTGCCAGCAGTCCCCCCCCGGAGCTGGGCACAGATACGCAGTATTTT. Protein sequence: CASSPPPELGTDTQYF.

This clonotype was observed a handful of times. The chain carries TRBV20-1 and TRBJ1-3; unclear D gene. Trimming left V 6 bases short and J 0 bases short, with 9 bases between. Per the germline V gene, CDR1 is DFQATT and CDR2 is SNEGSKA (reference sequence). The CDR3 is 13 amino acids. The chain's CDR3 is CSARAFSGNTIYF. The CDR3 DNA reads as TGCAGTGCCCGGGCCTTCTCTGGAAACACCATATATTTT.

In its sample, this clonotype was seen a few times. This rearrangement joins TRBV3-1 to TRBJ1-2, with a tentative D call TRBD1 (6 bases). Germline V CDR1 and CDR2: LGHDT, YNNKEL (reference sequence). CDR3 length: 14 residues. The V end was cut by 6 bases, the J end by 7 bases, with 18 bases between. Here the CDR3 reads CASRTRRGPRGYTF. CDR3 DNA sequence: TGTGCCAGCAGGACCCGCAGGGGTCCGCGTGGCTACACCTTC.

The chain employs TRBV20-1 and TRBJ2-7; D is ambiguous. The germline V gene has CDR1 DFQATT and CDR2 SNEGSKA (reference sequence). The ends were cut back, 3 bases at V and 3 bases at J, with 15 bases in the middle. The CDR3 has 14 residues. The CDR3 DNA reads TGCAGTGCTAGTAGCCCCAAGGGATACTACGAGCAGTACTTC. Residues: CSASSPKGYYEQYF.

This rearrangement joins TRBV20-1 to TRBJ2-3; D is possibly TRBD2 (6 bases). V shed 5 bases and J shed 3 bases, with 18 bases lying between them. CDR1 is DFQATT, CDR2 SNEGSKA, per germline (reference sequence). There are 15 residues in the CDR3. This chain's CDR3 is CSAYETLANTDTQYF. For the CDR3, the DNA is TGCAGTGCTTACGAAACACTAGCTAATACAGATACGCAGTATTTT.

The J gene is TRBJ2-3, the V gene TRBV7-8; perhaps TRBD2 as D (6 bases). V gave up 1 base and J gave up 9 bases, with 14 bases separating them. The germline V gene encodes CDR1 SGHVS and CDR2 FQNEAQ. The CDR3 totals 14 residues. The CDR3, as DNA: TGTGCCAGCAGCTTAGGGGGGGACTCCCGAACGCAGTATTTT. It encodes CASSLGGDSRTQYF. The full variable domain, completed using reference TRBV7-8 and TRBJ2-3, is GAGVSQSPRYKVAKRGQDVALRCDPISGHVSLFWYQQALGQGPEFLTYFQNEAQLDKSGLPSDRFFAERPEGSVSTLKIQRTQQEDSAVYLCASSLGGDSRTQYFGPGTRLTVL.

The chain recombines TRBV3-1 with TRBJ2-4, with TRBD2 identical over 11 bases. Germline-derived CDR1 and CDR2 are LGHDT and YNNKEL (reference sequence). This CDR3 spans 15 amino acids. Losses at the gene ends were 3 bases for V and 6 bases for J; bases not matched to a gene: 4. CDR3 sequence: CASSQVLAGANIQYF. The CDR3 nucleotides are TGTGCCAGCAGCCAGGTACTAGCGGGGGCAAACATTCAGTACTTC.

At least ten counts were recorded for this clonotype. The V gene is TRBV28, the J gene TRBJ2-7, with 7 positions matching TRBD2. V lost 8 bases to trimming and J lost 3 bases; unmatched junction nucleotides: 4. CDR1 and CDR2 from the germline V gene are MDHEN and SYDVKM. The CDR3 runs to 12 residues. The CDR3 here is CASWGGDYEQYF. CDR3 DNA: TGTGCCAGCTGGGGAGGGGACTACGAGCAGTACTTC.

This chain joins TRBV6-1 and TRBJ2-5; 10 positions match TRBD2. This CDR3 is built from 22 residues. Per the germline V gene, CDR1 is MNHNS and CDR2 is SASEGT. V shed 8 bases, J shed 7 bases, and the junction held 34 bases outside the gene matches. This CDR3 is CASRPEIVASGRAVGRSVTQYF. In DNA form, the CDR3 reads TGTGCCAGCCGGCCCGAAATCGTAGCCAGCGGGAGGGCCGTTGGTCGTTCGGTGACCCAGTACTTC.